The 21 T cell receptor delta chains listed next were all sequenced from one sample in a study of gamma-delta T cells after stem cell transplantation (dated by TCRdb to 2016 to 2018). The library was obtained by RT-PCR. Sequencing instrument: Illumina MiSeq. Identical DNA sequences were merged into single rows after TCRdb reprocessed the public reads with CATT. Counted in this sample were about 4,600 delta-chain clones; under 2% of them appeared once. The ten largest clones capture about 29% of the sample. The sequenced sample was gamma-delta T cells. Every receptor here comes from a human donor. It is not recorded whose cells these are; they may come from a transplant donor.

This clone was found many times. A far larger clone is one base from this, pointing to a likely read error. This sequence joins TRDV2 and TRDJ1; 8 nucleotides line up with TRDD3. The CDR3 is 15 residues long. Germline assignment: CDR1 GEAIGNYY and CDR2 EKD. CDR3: CACGTVGRDTGKLIF. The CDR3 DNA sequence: TGTGCCTGTGGCACCGTCGGGCGGGATACGGGTAAACTCATCTTT.

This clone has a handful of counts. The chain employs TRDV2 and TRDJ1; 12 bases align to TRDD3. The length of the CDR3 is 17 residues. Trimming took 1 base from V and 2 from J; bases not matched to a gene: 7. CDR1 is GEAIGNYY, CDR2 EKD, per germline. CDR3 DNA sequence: TGTGCCTGTGACACTCTGGGGGATACGCGAGGGACCGATAAACTCATCTTT. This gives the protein CACDTLGDTRGTDKLIF.

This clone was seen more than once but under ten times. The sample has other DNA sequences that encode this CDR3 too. Here the CDR3 DNA reads TGTGCCTGTGACACACTGGGGGATTCCACCGATAAACTCATCTTT. Encoded protein: CACDTLGDSTDKLIF. This sequence joins TRDV2 and TRDJ1; 10 bases map to TRDD3. The CDR3 length is 15 residues. After removal of 1 base from V and 1 base from J, the junction contained 2 bases not matched to a gene. In germline, CDR1 is GEAIGNYY, CDR2 EKD.

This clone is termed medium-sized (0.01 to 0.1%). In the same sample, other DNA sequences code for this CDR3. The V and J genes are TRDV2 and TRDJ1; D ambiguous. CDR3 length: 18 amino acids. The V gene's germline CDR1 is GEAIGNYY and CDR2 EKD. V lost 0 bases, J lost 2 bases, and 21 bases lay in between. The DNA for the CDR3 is TGTGCCTGTGACACCGTCTTCACCGGACCCTCGCCGACCGATAAACTCATCTTT. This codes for CACDTVFTGPSPTDKLIF.

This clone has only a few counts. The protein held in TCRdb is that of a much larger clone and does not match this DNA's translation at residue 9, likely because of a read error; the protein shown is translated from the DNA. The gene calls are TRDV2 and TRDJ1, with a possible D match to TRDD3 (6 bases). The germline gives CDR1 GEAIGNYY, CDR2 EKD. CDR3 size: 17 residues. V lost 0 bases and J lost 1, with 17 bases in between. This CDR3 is CACDTVTGRLRTDKLIF. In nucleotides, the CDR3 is TGTGCCTGTGACACCGTCACTGGGCGATTACGCACCGATAAACTCATCTTT.

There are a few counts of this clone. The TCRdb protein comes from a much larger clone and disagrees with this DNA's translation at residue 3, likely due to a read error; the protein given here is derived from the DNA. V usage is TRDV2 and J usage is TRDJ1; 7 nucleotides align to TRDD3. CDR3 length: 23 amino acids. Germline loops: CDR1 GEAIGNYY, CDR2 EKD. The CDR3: CARDPIPTTNWGSGRVYTDKLIF. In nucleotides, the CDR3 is TGTGCCCGTGACCCGATTCCAACTACAAACTGGGGATCGGGGCGAGTGTACACCGATAAACTCATCTTT.

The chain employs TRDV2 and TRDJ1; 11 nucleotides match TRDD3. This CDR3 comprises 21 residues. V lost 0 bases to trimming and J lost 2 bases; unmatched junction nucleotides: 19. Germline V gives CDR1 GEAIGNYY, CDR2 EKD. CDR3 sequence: CACDTILGDKGPDRMTDKLIF. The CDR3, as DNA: TGTGCCTGTGACACCATACTGGGGGATAAGGGACCAGACCGTATGACCGATAAACTCATCTTT.

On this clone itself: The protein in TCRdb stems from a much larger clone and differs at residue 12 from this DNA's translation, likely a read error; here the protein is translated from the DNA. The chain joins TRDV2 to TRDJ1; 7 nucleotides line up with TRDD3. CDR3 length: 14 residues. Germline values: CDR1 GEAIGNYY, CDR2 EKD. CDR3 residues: CACDILGGSDKPIF. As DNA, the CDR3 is TGTGCCTGTGATATCCTGGGGGGGTCCGATAAACCCATCTTT.

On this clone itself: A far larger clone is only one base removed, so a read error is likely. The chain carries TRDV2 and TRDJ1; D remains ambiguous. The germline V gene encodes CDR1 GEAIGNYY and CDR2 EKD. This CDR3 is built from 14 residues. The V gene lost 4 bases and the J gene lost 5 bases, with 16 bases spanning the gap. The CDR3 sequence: CACEPLTPGDKLIF. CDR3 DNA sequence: TGTGCCTGTGAACCCTTAACTCCGGGGGATAAACTCATCTTT.

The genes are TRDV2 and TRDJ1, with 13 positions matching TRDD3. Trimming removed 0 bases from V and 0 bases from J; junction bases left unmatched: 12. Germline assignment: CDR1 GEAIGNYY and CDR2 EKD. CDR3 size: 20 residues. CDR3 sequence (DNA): TGTGCCTGTGACACCGTTGTACTGGGGGATACGGAGGGGCACACCGATAAACTCATCTTT. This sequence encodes CACDTVVLGDTEGHTDKLIF.

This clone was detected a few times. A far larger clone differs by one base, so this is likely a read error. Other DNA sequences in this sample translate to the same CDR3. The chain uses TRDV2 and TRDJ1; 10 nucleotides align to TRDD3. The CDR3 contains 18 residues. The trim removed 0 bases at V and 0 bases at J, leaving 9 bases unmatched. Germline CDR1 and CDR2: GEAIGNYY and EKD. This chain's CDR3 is CACDTVSTGGYDTDKLIF. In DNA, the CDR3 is TGTGCCTGTGACACCGTTTCGACCGGGGGATACGACACCGATAAACTCATCTTT.

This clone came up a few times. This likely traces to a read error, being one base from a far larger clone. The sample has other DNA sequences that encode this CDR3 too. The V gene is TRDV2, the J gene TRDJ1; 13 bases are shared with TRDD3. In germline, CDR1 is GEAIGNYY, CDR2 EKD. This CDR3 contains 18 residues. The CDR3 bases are TGTGCCTGTGACCCTATACTGGGGGATACGCCGGACACCGATAAACTCATCTTC. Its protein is CACDPILGDTPDTDKLIF.

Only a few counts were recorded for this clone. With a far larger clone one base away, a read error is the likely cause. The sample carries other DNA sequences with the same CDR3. The CDR3 loop is CACDTLSGGRDKLIF. CDR3 coding DNA: TGTGCCTGTGACACCCTTAGTGGGGGGCGCGATAAGCTCATCTTT. The chain links TRDV2 to TRDJ1; perhaps TRDD3 as D (6 bases). Germline values: CDR1 GEAIGNYY, CDR2 EKD. The CDR3 is 15 residues long.

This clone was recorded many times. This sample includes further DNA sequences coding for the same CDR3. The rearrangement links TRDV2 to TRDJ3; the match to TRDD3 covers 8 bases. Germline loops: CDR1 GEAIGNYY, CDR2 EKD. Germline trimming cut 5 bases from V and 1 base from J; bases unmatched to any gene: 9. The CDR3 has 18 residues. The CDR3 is CACADLGEPSWDTRQMFF. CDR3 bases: TGTGCCTGTGCGGATCTGGGGGAGCCGTCCTGGGACACCCGACAGATGTTTTTC.

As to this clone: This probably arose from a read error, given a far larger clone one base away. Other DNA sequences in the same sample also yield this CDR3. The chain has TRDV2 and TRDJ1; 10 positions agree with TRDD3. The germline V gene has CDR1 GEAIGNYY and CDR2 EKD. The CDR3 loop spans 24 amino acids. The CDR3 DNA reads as TGTGCCTGCGACAGCCTCCTGGGGGATAGGGGGGGGATACAGGGCGAAAGGTACACCGATAAACTCATCTTT. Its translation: CACDSLLGDRGGIQGERYTDKLIF.

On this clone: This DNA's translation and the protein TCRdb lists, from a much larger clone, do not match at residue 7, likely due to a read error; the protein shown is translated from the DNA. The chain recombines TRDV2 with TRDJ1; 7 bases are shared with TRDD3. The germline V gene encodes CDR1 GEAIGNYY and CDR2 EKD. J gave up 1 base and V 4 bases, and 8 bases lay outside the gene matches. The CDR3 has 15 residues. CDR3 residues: CACDPVRGITDKLIF. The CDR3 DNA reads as TGTGCCTGTGATCCCGTGAGGGGGATCACCGATAAACTCATCTTT.

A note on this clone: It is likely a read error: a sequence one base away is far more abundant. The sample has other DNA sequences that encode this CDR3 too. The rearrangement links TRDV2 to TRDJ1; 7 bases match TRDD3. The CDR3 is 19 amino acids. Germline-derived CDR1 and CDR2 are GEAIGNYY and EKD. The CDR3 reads CACDTVPTGDKLHTDKLIF. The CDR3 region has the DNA TGTGCCTGTGACACCGTTCCAACTGGGGACAAACTACACACCGATAAACTCATCTTC.

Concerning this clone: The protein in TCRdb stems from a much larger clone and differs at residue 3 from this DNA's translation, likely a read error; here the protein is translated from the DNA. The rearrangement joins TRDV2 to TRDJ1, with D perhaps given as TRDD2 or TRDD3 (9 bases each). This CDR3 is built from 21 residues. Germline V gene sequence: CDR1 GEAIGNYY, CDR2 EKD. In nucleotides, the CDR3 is TGTGCCCGTGACACCCTCCTTCCTACGAGGGTACTGGGGGAGCTCACCGATAAACTCATCTTT. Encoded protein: CARDTLLPTRVLGELTDKLIF.

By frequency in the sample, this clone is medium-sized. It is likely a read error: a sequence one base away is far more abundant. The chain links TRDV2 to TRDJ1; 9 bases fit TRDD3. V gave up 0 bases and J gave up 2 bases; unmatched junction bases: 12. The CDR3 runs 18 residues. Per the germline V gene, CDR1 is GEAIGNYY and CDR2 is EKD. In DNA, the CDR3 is TGTGCCTGTGACACCTTAAACCTGGGGGATGCGCAAACCGATAAACTCATCTTT. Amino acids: CACDTLNLGDAQTDKLIF.

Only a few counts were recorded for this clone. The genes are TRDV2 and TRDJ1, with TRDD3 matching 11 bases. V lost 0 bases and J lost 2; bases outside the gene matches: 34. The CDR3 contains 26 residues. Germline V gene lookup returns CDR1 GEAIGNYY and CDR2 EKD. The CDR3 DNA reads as TGTGCCTGTGACACCCTCCTTCCTACGAGGGTACTGGGGGATAAGGGACCAGACCGTATGACCGATAAACTCATCTTT. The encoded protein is CACDTLLPTRVLGDKGPDRMTDKLIF.

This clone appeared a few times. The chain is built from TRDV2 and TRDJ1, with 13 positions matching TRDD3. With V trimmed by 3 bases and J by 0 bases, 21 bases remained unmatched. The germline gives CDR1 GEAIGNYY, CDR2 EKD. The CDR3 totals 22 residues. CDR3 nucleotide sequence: TGTGCCTGTGACCTACTGGGGGATACGCGGGACCGCAAGGACGTTTACACCGATAAACTCATCTTT. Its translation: CACDLLGDTRDRKDVYTDKLIF.